These T cell receptor beta chains were read from a single sample in a study of T cell changes during pregnancy in multiple sclerosis. The repertoire was sequenced with immunoSEQ multiplex PCR; TCRdb's copy has only in-frame clones and lacks some. The sample includes 39,000 or so clones, about 92% of them seen just once. The source was CD8+ T cells from peripheral blood mononuclear cells, collected in the first trimester of pregnancy. All receptors derive from a female donor with multiple sclerosis, enrolled in a pregnancy study. Each CDR3 is given with its conserved first and last residue. Fields, in order: J gene, clone size, D gene, V gene, CDR3 protein, CDR3 DNA. The D gene is left open where the match is weak. The size field is filled for only some rows; it gives once, few, many or a size class.

J: TRBJ1-1
size: once
D: .
V: TRBV27
CDR3: CASSPGTSLTEAFF
DNA: TGTGCCAGCAGTCCCGGGACATCTCTCACTGAAGCTTTCTTT

J: TRBJ1-1
size: .
D: TRBD1
V: TRBV15
CDR3: CATSRDDRGALGNTEAFF
DNA: TGTGCCACCAGCAGAGATGACAGGGGCGCCCTTGGGAACACTGAAGCTTTCTTT

J: TRBJ2-1
size: .
D: TRBD2
V: TRBV2
CDR3: CASSEPGGYNEQFF
DNA: TGTGCCAGCAGTGAGCCGGGGGGGTATAATGAGCAGTTCTTC

J: TRBJ2-5
size: .
D: .
V: TRBV4-3
CDR3: CASSQDGSGGSETQYF
DNA: TGCGCCAGCAGCCAAGATGGGAGCGGAGGGTCAGAGACCCAGTACTTC

J: TRBJ2-3
size: .
D: .
V: TRBV4-3
CDR3: CASSQGALRPDTQYF
DNA: TGCGCCAGCAGCCAAGGGGCGCTCCGTCCAGATACGCAGTATTTT

J: TRBJ1-2
size: .
D: .
V: TRBV6-5
CDR3: CASSYGLNYGYTF
DNA: TGTGCCAGCAGTTATGGACTTAACTATGGCTACACCTTC

J: TRBJ2-5
size: .
D: .
V: TRBV7-9
CDR3: CASSSPLDSTQYF
DNA: TGTGCCAGCAGCTCACCGTTGGACAGTACCCAGTACTTC

J: TRBJ2-1
size: once
D: TRBD2
V: TRBV10-3
CDR3: CAIKTSGSYSYNEQFF
DNA: TGTGCCATCAAAACTAGCGGGAGTTACTCCTACAATGAGCAGTTCTTC

J: TRBJ2-7
size: .
D: TRBD2
V: TRBV19
CDR3: CASSIQGLGDYEQYF
DNA: TGTGCCAGTAGTATTCAGGGACTAGGGGATTACGAGCAGTACTTC

J: TRBJ1-2
size: .
D: TRBD1
V: TRBV2
CDR3: CASSEAGQGGNYGYTF
DNA: TGTGCCAGCAGTGAAGCGGGGCAGGGGGGTAACTATGGCTACACCTTC

J: TRBJ2-2
size: .
D: .
V: TRBV5-4
CDR3: CASSLGVSAGELFF
DNA: TGTGCCAGCAGCTTAGGGGTTTCGGCCGGGGAGCTGTTTTTT

J: TRBJ1-2
size: .
D: .
V: TRBV30
CDR3: CATLQGMGGYTF
DNA: TGTGCCACATTACAGGGTATGGGTGGCTACACCTTC

J: TRBJ2-7
size: .
D: .
V: TRBV2
CDR3: CASSDGGDEQYF
DNA: TGTGCCAGCAGTGATGGAGGGGACGAGCAGTACTTC

J: TRBJ1-2
size: .
D: .
V: TRBV9
CDR3: CASSKDSAYGYTF
DNA: TGTGCCAGCAGCAAAGACTCCGCTTATGGCTACACCTTC

J: TRBJ2-5
size: .
D: TRBD2
V: TRBV19
CDR3: CASSMRLAGGKETQYF
DNA: TGTGCCAGTAGTATGCGACTAGCGGGAGGGAAAGAGACCCAGTACTTC

J: TRBJ1-3
size: .
D: TRBD1
V: TRBV7-8
CDR3: CASSQGDSLGNTIYF
DNA: TGTGCCAGCAGCCAGGGGGACAGTCTCGGAAACACCATATATTTT

J: TRBJ2-1
size: .
D: TRBD2
V: TRBV30
CDR3: CAWSVGGGNEQFF
DNA: TGTGCCTGGAGTGTCGGGGGGGGAAATGAGCAGTTCTTC

J: TRBJ2-5
size: .
D: .
V: TRBV21-1
CDR3: CASSKVRTQYF
DNA: TGTGCCAGCAGCAAAGTCAGGACCCAGTACTTC

J: TRBJ1-4
size: .
D: TRBD1
V: TRBV19
CDR3: CASTTGGEKLFF
DNA: TGTGCCAGTACAACAGGGGGTGAAAAACTGTTTTTT

J: TRBJ1-6
size: .
D: TRBD1
V: TRBV27
CDR3: CASRGTGSYNSPLHF
DNA: TGTGCCAGCAGGGGGACAGGCTCCTATAATTCACCCCTCCACTTT

J: TRBJ2-7
size: .
D: TRBD1
V: TRBV30
CDR3: CAWNPGQGANEQYF
DNA: TGTGCCTGGAACCCGGGACAGGGGGCGAATGAGCAGTACTTC

J: TRBJ2-7
size: .
D: TRBD1
V: TRBV10-3
CDR3: CAIRQGDDEQYF
DNA: TGTGCCATCAGGCAGGGGGACGACGAGCAGTACTTC

J: TRBJ2-5
size: many
D: .
V: TRBV9
CDR3: CASSPGHELLQETQYF
DNA: TGTGCCAGCAGCCCAGGCCATGAACTGCTCCAAGAGACCCAGTACTTC

J: TRBJ2-2
size: .
D: .
V: TRBV28
CDR3: CASSSRTDLNTGELFF
DNA: TGTGCCAGCAGTTCCAGGACAGACCTGAACACCGGGGAGCTGTTTTTT

J: TRBJ1-2
size: few
D: .
V: TRBV27
CDR3: CASTPSIANYGYTF
DNA: TGTGCCAGCACCCCCTCCATAGCCAACTATGGCTACACCTTC

J: TRBJ2-5
size: .
D: TRBD2
V: TRBV2
CDR3: CASSGTSGRQETQYF
DNA: TGTGCCAGCAGTGGGACTAGCGGGAGACAAGAGACCCAGTACTTC

J: TRBJ2-1
size: .
D: TRBD2
V: TRBV19
CDR3: CASSMGLANEQFF
DNA: TGTGCCAGTAGTATGGGACTAGCCAATGAGCAGTTCTTC

J: TRBJ2-1
size: .
D: TRBD1
V: TRBV4-2
CDR3: CASSPGQRPIRSYNEQFF
DNA: TGTGCCAGCAGCCCGGGACAGCGACCCATACGCTCCTACAATGAGCAGTTCTTC

J: TRBJ1-6
size: .
D: TRBD1
V: TRBV2
CDR3: CASSPGQGNSPLHF
DNA: TGTGCCAGCAGTCCGGGACAGGGTAATTCACCCCTCCACTTT

J: TRBJ1-6
size: .
D: .
V: TRBV27
CDR3: CASSLTTANSPLHF
DNA: TGTGCCAGCAGTTTGACGACAGCCAATTCACCCCTCCACTTT

J: TRBJ2-1
size: .
D: .
V: TRBV11-2
CDR3: CASSPGGQTTTNSYNEQFF
DNA: TGTGCCAGCAGCCCTGGTGGGCAGACTACCACAAACTCCTACAATGAGCAGTTCTTC

J: TRBJ1-4
size: once
D: .
V: TRBV12-5
CDR3: CASGFFVAGGAGEKLFF
DNA: TGTGCTAGTGGTTTTTTCGTTGCGGGGGGCGCTGGGGAAAAACTGTTTTTT

J: TRBJ2-3
size: .
D: TRBD2
V: TRBV7-9
CDR3: CASSLLERGATDTQYF
DNA: TGTGCCAGCAGCTTATTGGAGCGGGGGGCCACAGATACGCAGTATTTT

J: TRBJ2-7
size: .
D: TRBD2
V: TRBV5-1
CDR3: CASNPPGLAGFYEQYF
DNA: TGCGCCAGCAACCCCCCAGGACTAGCGGGGTTCTACGAGCAGTACTTC

J: TRBJ1-2
size: .
D: .
V: TRBV14
CDR3: CASSQGGPGYGYTF
DNA: TGTGCCAGCAGCCAGGGAGGTCCGGGGTATGGCTACACCTTC